The next 6 T cell receptor beta chains were all read from a single sample in a study of blood T cell repertoires in COVID-19. Clones were sequenced by immunoSEQ multiplex PCR, and TCRdb holds only the in-frame ones, with some missing. The sample lists around 110,000 clones, about nine tenths seen once, with roughly 1.9% in the top ten. Input material: peripheral blood. Receptor source: a human donor with active COVID-19. The donor label of this sample is uncertain.

This chain joins TRBV6-6 and TRBJ2-6; D is undetermined. Germline V gene data show CDR1 as MNHNY and CDR2 as SVGAGI (reference sequence). The CDR3 consists of 14 residues. V was pared by 6 bases and J by 1 base, with 7 bases between. CDR3 loop: CASSPISGANVLTF. CDR3 coding DNA: TGTGCCAGCAGCCCCATTTCTGGGGCCAACGTCCTGACTTTC.

This rearrangement joins TRBV20-1 to TRBJ2-7; the match to TRBD1 covers 7 bases. Germline CDR1 is DFQATT and CDR2 is SNEGSKA (reference sequence). The CDR3 totals 10 residues. The J segment lost 5 bases and the V segment lost 6 bases, leaving 1 base of the junction unmatched. The CDR3 spells CSARGHEQYF. CDR3 bases: TGCAGTGCAAGGGGGCACGAGCAGTACTTC.

The chain employs TRBV29-1 and TRBJ2-1; the D gene is possibly TRBD2 (6 bases). V lost 7 bases, J lost 7 bases, and 20 bases lay in between. Germline V gives CDR1 SQVTM, CDR2 ANQGSEA. CDR3 length: 14 residues. Written as DNA, the CDR3 is TGCAGCGCCCAAGGGCGGGGTGGGAGGAATGAGCAGTTCTTC. Its translation: CSAQGRGGRNEQFF.

The CDR3 nucleotides are TGTGCCAGCTCACCACCCGAAGCAACGGTAAAAGCTTTCTTT. Translated: CASSPPEATVKAFF. This sequence joins TRBV18 and TRBJ1-1; D is ambiguous. V was trimmed by 0 bases and J by 9 bases, leaving 14 bases between them. The V gene's germline CDR1 is KGHSH and CDR2 LQKENI. This CDR3 comprises 14 residues. Complete variable domain (other parts from reference TRBV18 and TRBJ1-1): NAGVMQNPRHLVRRRGQEARLRCSPMKGHSHVYWYRQLPEEGLKFMVYLQKENIIDESGMPKERFSAEFPKEGPSILRIQQVVRGDSAAYFCASSPPEATVKAFFGQGTRLTVV.

V is TRBV10-2 and J is TRBJ2-6; no firm D call. V lost 6 bases and J lost 0, with 6 bases in between. This CDR3 comprises 14 residues. Looked up from germline, CDR1 is WSHSY and CDR2 is SAAADI. CDR3 sequence reads: CASSSSSGANVLTF. In DNA form, the CDR3 reads TGCGCCAGCAGCTCTAGCTCTGGGGCCAACGTCCTGACTTTC.

This clone has just one count. The chain carries TRBV6-2 or TRBV6-3 and TRBJ1-2; the match to TRBD1 covers 10 bases. The germline gives CDR1 MNHEY, CDR2 SVGEGT. The CDR3 has 16 amino acids. Losses at the gene ends were 6 bases for V and 2 bases for J; bases not matched to a gene: 9. The CDR3 DNA reads as TGTGCCAGCAGCAAATTCTCGGGACAGGGGAACTATGGCTACACCTTC. As protein: CASSKFSGQGNYGYTF.